This TCR beta chain was found in a study of T-cell reconstitution after alpha-beta-depleted transplantation in children. V shed 4 bases and J 2 bases; nucleotides not matched to a gene: 8. CDR1 and CDR2 (germline): LNHNV, YYDKDF (reference sequence). This CDR3 contains 15 residues. This clonotype was found many times. Unique molecular identifiers were used in preparing the TCRbeta library. TCRdb independently ran MiXCR on the PCR reads; one entry per CDR3 protein. Of around 250,000 distinct CDR3 sequences listed, roughly 25% were seen once; the top ten hold roughly 2.6%. The sequencing here drew on PBMCs, taken before TCRalphabeta/CD19-depleted stem cell transplant. The chain employs TRBV15 and TRBJ2-7, with TRBD1 identical over 7 bases. The receptor's source is a girl aged 2-9 years with Fanconi anemia, due to receive a stem cell transplant. Here the CDR3 DNA reads TGTGCCACCAGCATCGGGACAGACTCAACCTACGAGCAGTACTTC. As protein: CATSIGTDSTYEQYF.